One sample yielded the 9 T cell receptor beta chains listed below, sequenced in a study of ipilimumab plus nivolumab after autologous stem cell transplantation. The method was immunoSEQ multiplex PCR; TCRdb's version includes in-frame clones alone and lacks a portion of them. The data hold fewer than 45,000 clones, with around 93% observed a single time. This specimen was PBMCs, taken in a trial of ipilimumab plus nivolumab as post-transplant consolidation. The receptors were sampled from a male donor with multiple myeloma.

The V call is TRBV9, the J call TRBJ2-7; D uncertain. CDR3 length: 15 amino acids. Germline loops: CDR1 SGDLS, CDR2 YYNGEE. V shed 1 base and J shed 3 bases, with 14 bases lying between them. This CDR3 is CASSVNTARDYEQYF. As DNA, the CDR3 is TGTGCCAGCAGCGTAAACACGGCTAGAGACTACGAGCAGTACTTC.

The rearrangement links TRBV13 to TRBJ2-1, with 8 nucleotides matching TRBD2. With V trimmed by 7 bases and J by 7 bases, 18 bases remained unmatched. The CDR3 sequence is 17 residues long. The germline V gene has CDR1 PRHDT and CDR2 FYEKMQ (reference sequence). The CDR3 sequence is CASTGGYLAGGGNEQFF. CDR3 sequence (DNA): TGTGCCAGCACCGGCGGTTATCTGGCGGGAGGCGGGAATGAGCAGTTCTTC.

The chain joins TRBV20-1 to TRBJ2-7; D not certain. The germline V gene encodes CDR1 DFQATT and CDR2 SNEGSKA (reference sequence). The CDR3 is made up of 11 amino acids. V was shortened by 6 bases and J by 3 bases, with 9 bases between the two germline ends. The CDR3 DNA reads as TGCAGTGCCGGGTTAAGCTACGAGCAGTACTTC. It is translated as CSAGLSYEQYF.

CDR3 in amino acids: CASSQPGITYEQYF. CDR3 nucleotides: TGTGCCAGCAGTCAACCGGGCATCACCTACGAGCAGTACTTC. This chain links TRBV14 with TRBJ2-7; D gene ambiguous. CDR3 length: 14 residues. Germline V lookup: CDR1 SGHDN, CDR2 FVKESK. The V end lost 6 bases, the J end lost 2 bases, and 14 bases lay between the germline ends.

The table lists this clone with a few counts. V usage is TRBV13 and J usage is TRBJ1-2; D gene ambiguous. The CDR3 length is 13 residues. Deletions cut 0 bases from V and 4 bases from J, with 6 bases between. Germline V gives CDR1 PRHDT, CDR2 FYEKMQ (reference sequence). CDR3 coding DNA: TGTGCCAGCAGCTTAGGGCAGACCTATGGCTACACCTTC. It yields the protein CASSLGQTYGYTF. The full variable domain, completed using reference TRBV13 and TRBJ1-2, is AAGVIQSPRHLIKEKRETATLKCYPIPRHDTVYWYQQGPGQDPQFLISFYEKMQSDKGSIPDRFSAQQFSDYHSELNMSSLELGDSALYFCASSLGQTYGYTFGSGTRLTVV.

The rearrangement links TRBV5-5 to TRBJ1-5, with D tentatively TRBD1 (6 bases). There are 13 residues in the CDR3. V lost 1 base to trimming and J lost 11 bases, with 13 bases between them. Germline V lookup: CDR1 SGHKS, CDR2 YYEKEE (reference sequence). CDR3 sequence: CASSLSGEPSQHF. For the CDR3, the DNA is TGTGCCAGCAGCTTGTCAGGGGAGCCCTCCCAGCATTTT.

CDR3 amino acids: CASSVVSGGRSNEQFF. CDR3 bases: TGTGCCAGCAGCGTAGTATCGGGAGGGCGAAGCAATGAGCAGTTCTTC. The chain couples TRBV9 to TRBJ2-1, with TRBD2 identical over 8 bases. The CDR3 consists of 16 residues. Germline V gives CDR1 SGDLS, CDR2 YYNGEE. The V segment lost 0 bases and the J segment 6 bases; nucleotides outside the gene matches: 8.

The count of this clone is one. The rearrangement links TRBV6-5 to TRBJ1-4; 9 positions match TRBD1. The CDR3 is made up of 15 amino acids. V gave up 5 bases and J gave up 5 bases; unmatched junction bases: 6. CDR1 and CDR2 from the germline V gene are MNHEY and SVGAGI. The CDR3 reads CASSTTGTGNEKLFF. As DNA, the CDR3 is TGTGCCAGCAGTACTACCGGGACAGGGAATGAAAAACTGTTTTTT.

This chain uses TRBV7-7 with TRBJ2-3; 8 bases match TRBD2. Germline V gives CDR1 SSHAT, CDR2 FNYEAQ (reference sequence). Germline trimming cut 3 bases from V and 5 bases from J; bases unmatched to any gene: 19. The CDR3 length is 19 residues. The CDR3 reads CASSLMFPGESGGGDTQYF. The CDR3, as DNA: TGTGCCAGCAGCTTGATGTTTCCGGGAGAGTCGGGGGGGGGAGATACGCAGTATTTT.